These 13 T cell receptor beta chains came from one sample sequenced in a study of blood T cells in healthy people across ages (dated by TCRdb to the mid-2010s). Library preparation employed 5' RACE. A second PCR of roughly 7 to 12 cycles was run with a J-beta primer mix and a sample-barcoded 5' primer. TCRdb took the public reads, trimmed them with fastp at Q25, ran MiXCR for clone calling and kept in-frame beta chains. Rows are unified per CDR3 protein, each entry keeping the most common DNA and genes. The sample table lists some 1,800,000 distinct CDR3 sequences, 35% to 50% of them with a count of one. The ten largest make up approximately 22% of the sample. The material sequenced was blood. These receptors came from a human donor in good health.

This clonotype turned up a few times. V and J are TRBV4-1 and TRBJ2-7; TRBD2 aligns across 8 bases. V lost 3 bases, J lost 2 bases, and 6 bases stayed unmatched. The length of the CDR3 is 15 residues. The germline CDR1 and CDR2 sequences are MGHRA and YSYEKL. CDR3 sequence (DNA): TGCGCCAGCAGCCACCCAGCGGGGGCCCCCTACGAGCAGTACTTC. It is translated as CASSHPAGAPYEQYF.

The V gene is TRBV12-5, the J gene TRBJ2-5; tentatively, D is TRBD1 (5 bases). V was cut by 0 bases and J by 1 base, with 12 bases left in between. The CDR3 is 16 amino acids. CDR1 is LGHNT, CDR2 FRNRAP, per germline. In nucleotides, the CDR3 is TGTGCTAGTGGTTTGGTATTAGGACAATTCCAAGAGACCCAGTACTTC. Translating gives CASGLVLGQFQETQYF.

In its sample, this clonotype was seen once. A much larger clone lies a single base off, so this may be a read error. The chain couples TRBV29-1 to TRBJ1-2, with 7 bases fitting TRBD1. With 7 bases clipped from V and 0 bases from J, the junction kept 5 bases outside the gene matches. The CDR3 has 13 amino acids. Germline-derived CDR1 and CDR2 are SQVTM and ANQGSEA. The CDR3 DNA is TGCAGCGGACCGGGACAGACTAACTATGGCTACACCTTC. Amino acids: CSGPGQTNYGYTF.

A few counts support this clonotype. The rearrangement uses TRBV4-1 and TRBJ2-7, with D unclear. CDR1 and CDR2 (germline): MGHRA, YSYEKL. The CDR3 is made up of 15 amino acids. V was cut by 0 bases and J by 0 bases, with 9 bases left in between. The CDR3 bases are TGCGCCAGCAGCCAAGATCGGCATAGCTCCTACGAGCAGTACTTC. Protein: CASSQDRHSSYEQYF.

A remark on this clonotype: Its ends do not fully match the called genes, so a read error is possible. The chain employs TRBV6-2 or TRBV6-3 and TRBJ2-5; TRBD2 matches at 7 bases. This CDR3 contains 14 residues. Germline CDR1 MNHEY, CDR2 SVGEGT. The CDR3 coding sequence is TGTGCCGGCAGTTCCCGGGGGGTTTGGGAGACCCAGTACTTC. Its protein is CAGSSRGVWETQYF.

At least ten counts were recorded for this clonotype. The chain carries TRBV12-3 or TRBV12-4 and TRBJ1-4; D gene uncertain. Trimming took 5 bases from V and 1 from J, leaving 17 bases between them. CDR3 length: 17 residues. The CDR3 DNA sequence: TGTGCCAGCAGTCTAGGTCTCGGGGTAGGAACTAATGAAAAACTGTTTTTT. The encoded protein is CASSLGLGVGTNEKLFF.

This clonotype showed up just a few times. V is TRBV10-3 and J is TRBJ2-1; D gene unclear. Trimming shortened V by 2 bases and J by 6 bases, and 5 bases separated the two germline ends. The CDR3 consists of 12 residues. Germline-derived CDR1 and CDR2 are ENHRY and SYGVKD. The CDR3 loop is CAISEASNEQFF. Here the CDR3 DNA reads TGTGCCATCAGTGAGGCCTCCAATGAGCAGTTCTTC.

In regard to this clonotype: A much larger clone differs by one base, so this may be a read error. The genes are TRBV4-1 and TRBJ1-1; D might be TRBD1 (5 bases). The CDR3 is made up of 18 amino acids. Germline CDR1 MGHRA, CDR2 YSYEKL. CDR3 protein: CVSSQGFLSRGADTEAFF. The CDR3 bases are TGCGTCAGCAGCCAAGGCTTCCTCTCTCGGGGCGCCGACACTGAAGCTTTCTTT.

In regard to this clonotype: One end of the junction fails to match germline, which may point to a read error. CDR3 DNA sequence: TGCGCCAGCAGCCAAGATAACTTTAATGTAAAACTGTTTTTT. Residues: CASSQDNFNVKLFF. The J gene is TRBJ1-4, the V gene TRBV4-3; D uncertain. Germline V gene data show CDR1 as LGHNA and CDR2 as YSLEER. CDR3 size: 14 residues.

This clonotype has a single count. The chain is built from TRBV7-9 and TRBJ2-1, with a tentative D call TRBD2 (5 bases). Germline lookup yields CDR1 SEHNR and CDR2 FQNEAQ (reference sequence). The CDR3 is made up of 17 amino acids. V lost 0 bases and J 0 bases, leaving 12 bases between the germline ends. CDR3 residues: CASSLALEGGSYNEQFF. As DNA, the CDR3 is TGTGCCAGCAGCTTAGCCCTAGAGGGTGGCTCCTACAATGAGCAGTTCTTC.

This sequence joins TRBV9 and TRBJ2-5, with D maybe TRBD2 (6 bases). TRBJ2-7 matches the DNA end more closely, so the J call is doubtful. Germline assignment: CDR1 SGDLS and CDR2 YYNGEE. This CDR3 comprises 17 residues. The chain's CDR3 is CASSSHPGGALRGEQYF. CDR3 DNA sequence: TGTGCCAGTAGCTCCCACCCTGGAGGGGCCCTGCGGGGCGAGCAGTACTTC.

This clonotype was counted at least ten times. This rearrangement joins TRBV20-1 to TRBJ2-7; 12 bases align to TRBD2. The germline CDR1 and CDR2 sequences are DFQATT and SNEGSKA (reference sequence). V dropped 3 bases and J dropped 5; count of bases not matched to a gene: 8. The CDR3 is 15 residues long. Written as DNA, the CDR3 is TGCAGTGCTAGGCCGCTAGCGGGGGGGATGAACGAGCAGTACTTC. Translating gives CSARPLAGGMNEQYF.

This clonotype was seen just once. J is TRBJ2-7 and V is TRBV7-9; D remains unclear. CDR1 and CDR2 from the germline V gene are SEHNR and FQNEAQ (reference sequence). This CDR3 has 14 residues. Trimming took 5 bases from V and 2 from J, leaving 13 bases between them. CDR3 coding DNA: TGTGCCAGCAGCATGGCCGAACTCCCCTACGAGCAGTACTTC. It is translated as CASSMAELPYEQYF.